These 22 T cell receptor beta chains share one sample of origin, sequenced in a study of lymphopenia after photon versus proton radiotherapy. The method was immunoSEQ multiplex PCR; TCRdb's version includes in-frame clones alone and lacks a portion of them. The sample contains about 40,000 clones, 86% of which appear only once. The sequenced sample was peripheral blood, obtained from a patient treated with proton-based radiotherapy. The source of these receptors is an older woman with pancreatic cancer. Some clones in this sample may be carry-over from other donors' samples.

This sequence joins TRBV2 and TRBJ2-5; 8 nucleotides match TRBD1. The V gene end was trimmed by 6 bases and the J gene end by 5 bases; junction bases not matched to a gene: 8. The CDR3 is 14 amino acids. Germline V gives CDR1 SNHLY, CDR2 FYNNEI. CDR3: CASRLRTGTETQYF. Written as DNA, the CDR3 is TGTGCCAGCAGGCTTAGGACAGGGACGGAGACCCAGTACTTC.

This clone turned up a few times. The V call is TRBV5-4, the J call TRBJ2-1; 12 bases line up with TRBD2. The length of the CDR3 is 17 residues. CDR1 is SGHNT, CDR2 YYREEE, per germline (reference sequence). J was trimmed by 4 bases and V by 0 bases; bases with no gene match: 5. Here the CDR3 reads CASSLGTSGRKYNEQFF. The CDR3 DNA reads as TGTGCCAGCAGCTTGGGAACTAGCGGGAGGAAATACAATGAGCAGTTCTTC.

CDR3 DNA: TGTGCGACGACGGGAGACTCCTACAATGAGCAGTTCTTC. Translated: CATTGDSYNEQFF. The V call is TRBV15, the J call TRBJ2-1, with a tentative D call TRBD2 (6 bases). The CDR3 loop spans 13 amino acids. The germline gives CDR1 LNHNV, CDR2 YYDKDF (reference sequence).

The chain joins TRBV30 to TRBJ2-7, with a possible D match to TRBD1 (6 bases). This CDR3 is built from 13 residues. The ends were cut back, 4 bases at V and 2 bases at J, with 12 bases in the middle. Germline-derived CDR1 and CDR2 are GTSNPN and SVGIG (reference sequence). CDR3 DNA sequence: TGTGCCTGGAACCGGGACATTGCCTACGAGCAGTACTTC. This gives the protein CAWNRDIAYEQYF.

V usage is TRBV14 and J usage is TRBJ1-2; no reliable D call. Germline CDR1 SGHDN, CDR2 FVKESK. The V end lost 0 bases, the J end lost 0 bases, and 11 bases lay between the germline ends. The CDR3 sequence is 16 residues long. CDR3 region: CASSQDFRGTNYGYTF. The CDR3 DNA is TGTGCCAGCAGCCAAGATTTCCGGGGAACTAACTATGGCTACACCTTC.

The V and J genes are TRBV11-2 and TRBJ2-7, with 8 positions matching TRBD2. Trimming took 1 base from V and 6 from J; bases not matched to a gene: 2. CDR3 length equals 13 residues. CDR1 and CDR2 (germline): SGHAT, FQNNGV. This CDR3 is CASSLATSGEQYF. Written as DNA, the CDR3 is TGTGCCAGCAGCTTAGCAACTAGCGGCGAGCAGTACTTC.

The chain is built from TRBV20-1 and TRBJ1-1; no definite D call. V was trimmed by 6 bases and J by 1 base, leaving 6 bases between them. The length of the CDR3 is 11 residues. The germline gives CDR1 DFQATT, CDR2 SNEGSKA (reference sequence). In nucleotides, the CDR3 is TGCAGTGCCGTCAAGAACACTGAAGCTTTCTTT. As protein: CSAVKNTEAFF.

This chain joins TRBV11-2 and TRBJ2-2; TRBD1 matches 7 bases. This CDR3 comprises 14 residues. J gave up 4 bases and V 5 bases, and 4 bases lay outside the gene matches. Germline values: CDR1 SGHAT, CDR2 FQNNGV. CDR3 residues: CASSPGQSTGELFF. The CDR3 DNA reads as TGTGCCAGCAGCCCGGGACAGAGCACCGGGGAGCTGTTTTTT.

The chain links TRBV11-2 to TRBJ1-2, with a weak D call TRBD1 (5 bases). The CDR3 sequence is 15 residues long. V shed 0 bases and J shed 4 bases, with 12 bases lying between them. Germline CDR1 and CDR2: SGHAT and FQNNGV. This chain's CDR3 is CASSLDVAGSYGYTF. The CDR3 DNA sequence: TGTGCCAGCAGCTTAGATGTGGCAGGGAGCTATGGCTACACCTTC.

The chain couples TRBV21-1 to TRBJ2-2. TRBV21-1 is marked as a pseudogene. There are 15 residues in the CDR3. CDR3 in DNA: TGTGCCAGTCCGAGGGGGGTTTGGAACACCGGGGAGCTGTTTTTT. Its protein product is CASPRGVWNTGELFF.

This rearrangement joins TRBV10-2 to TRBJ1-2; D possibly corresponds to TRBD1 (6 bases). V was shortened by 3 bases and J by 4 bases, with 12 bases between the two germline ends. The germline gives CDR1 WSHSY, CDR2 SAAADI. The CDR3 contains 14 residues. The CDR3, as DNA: TGCGCCAGCAGTGAACAACAGGGATCCTATGGCTACACCTTC. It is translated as CASSEQQGSYGYTF.

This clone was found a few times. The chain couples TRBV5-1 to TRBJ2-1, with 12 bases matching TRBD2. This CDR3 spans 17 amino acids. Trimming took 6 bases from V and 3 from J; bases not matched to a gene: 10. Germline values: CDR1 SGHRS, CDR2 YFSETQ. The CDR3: CASTLTRTSGIYNEQFF. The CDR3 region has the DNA TGCGCCAGCACCCTAACCCGGACTAGCGGGATCTACAATGAGCAGTTCTTC.

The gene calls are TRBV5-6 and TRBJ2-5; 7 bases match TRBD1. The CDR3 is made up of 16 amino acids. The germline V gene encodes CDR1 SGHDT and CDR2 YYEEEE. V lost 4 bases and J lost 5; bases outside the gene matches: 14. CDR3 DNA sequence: TGTGCCAGCAGCCACAAACAGGGGCTCTTGATCGAGACCCAGTACTTC. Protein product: CASSHKQGLLIETQYF.

As DNA, the CDR3 is TGCGCCAGCAGCCAGACCATGGACAGTCTGAACACTGAAGCTTTCTTT. Amino acid sequence: CASSQTMDSLNTEAFF. This chain connects TRBV4-1 to TRBJ1-1; possibly TRBD1 for D (6 bases). CDR1 and CDR2 from the germline V gene are MGHRA and YSYEKL. The CDR3 extends over 16 amino acids. The V end was cut by 3 bases, the J end by 0 bases, with 14 bases between.

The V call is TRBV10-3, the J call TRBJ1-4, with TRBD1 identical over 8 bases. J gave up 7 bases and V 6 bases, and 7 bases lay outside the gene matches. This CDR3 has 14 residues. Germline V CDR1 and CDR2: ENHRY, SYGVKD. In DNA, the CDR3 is TGTGCCATCAGCCAGGGGGCGAGTAGTGAAAAACTGTTTTTT. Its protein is CAISQGASSEKLFF.

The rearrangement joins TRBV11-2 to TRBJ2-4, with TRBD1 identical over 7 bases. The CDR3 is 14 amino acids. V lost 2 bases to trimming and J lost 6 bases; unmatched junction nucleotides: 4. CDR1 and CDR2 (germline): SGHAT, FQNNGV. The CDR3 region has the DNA TGTGCCAGCAGCTTAAACCCAGGGGGAAACATTCAGTACTTC. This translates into CASSLNPGGNIQYF. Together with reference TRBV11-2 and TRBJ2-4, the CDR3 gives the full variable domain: EAGVAQSPRYKIIEKRQSVAFWCNPISGHATLYWYQQILGQGPKLLIQFQNNGVVDDSQLPKDRFSAERLKGVDSTLKIQPAKLEDSAVYLCASSLNPGGNIQYFGAGTRLSVL.

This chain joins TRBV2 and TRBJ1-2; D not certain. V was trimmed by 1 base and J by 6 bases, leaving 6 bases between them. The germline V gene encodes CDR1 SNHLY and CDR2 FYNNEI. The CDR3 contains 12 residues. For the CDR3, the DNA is TGTGCCAGCAGTGAAGGGCCTAATGGCTACACCTTC. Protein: CASSEGPNGYTF.

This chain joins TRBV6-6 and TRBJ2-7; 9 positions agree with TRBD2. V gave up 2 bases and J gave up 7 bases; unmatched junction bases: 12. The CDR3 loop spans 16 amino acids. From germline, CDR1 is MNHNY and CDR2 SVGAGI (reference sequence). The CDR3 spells CASSYPSIAGVGEQYF. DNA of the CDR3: TGTGCCAGCAGTTACCCCAGTATAGCGGGAGTCGGAGAGCAGTACTTC.

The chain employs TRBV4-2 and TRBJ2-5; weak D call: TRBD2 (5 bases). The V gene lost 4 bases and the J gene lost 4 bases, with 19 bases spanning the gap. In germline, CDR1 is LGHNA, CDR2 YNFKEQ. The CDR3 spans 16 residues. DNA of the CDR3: TGTGCCAGCAGCCCAAGGGCCCCTACTAGTTTAGAGACCCAGTACTTC. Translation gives CASSPRAPTSLETQYF.

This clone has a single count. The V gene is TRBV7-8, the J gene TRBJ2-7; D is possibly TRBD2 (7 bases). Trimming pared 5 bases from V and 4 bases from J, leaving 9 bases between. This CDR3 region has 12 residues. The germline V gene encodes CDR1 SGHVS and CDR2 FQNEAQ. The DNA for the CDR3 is TGTGCCAGCAGCAAGGGGGGGTACGAGCAGTACTTC. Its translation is CASSKGGYEQYF.

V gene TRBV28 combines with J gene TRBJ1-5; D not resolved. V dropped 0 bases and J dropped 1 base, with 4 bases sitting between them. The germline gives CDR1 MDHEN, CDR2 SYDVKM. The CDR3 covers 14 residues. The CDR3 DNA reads TGTGCCAGCAGTTTATGGGACAGCAATCAGCCCCAGCATTTT. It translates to CASSLWDSNQPQHF.

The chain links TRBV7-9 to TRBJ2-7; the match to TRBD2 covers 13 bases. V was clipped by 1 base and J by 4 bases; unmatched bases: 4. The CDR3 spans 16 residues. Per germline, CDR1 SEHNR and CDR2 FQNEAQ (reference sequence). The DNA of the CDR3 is TGTGCCAGCAGCTTAGGACTAGCGGGAGGTGCTTACGAGCAGTACTTC. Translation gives CASSLGLAGGAYEQYF.